This TCR beta chain was identified in a study of cytomegalovirus exposure and HLA in healthy donors. In the study overall: A subsequent analysis reported that the roughly 120 validation repertoires were produced on the same platform that had also been used for the 500 to 700 first-cohort repertoires.

Losses at the gene ends were 4 bases for V and 7 bases for J; bases not matched to a gene: 11. The CDR3 has 16 amino acids. Germline V gives CDR1 SGHAT, CDR2 FQNNGV. Assay used: immunoSEQ multiplex PCR; TCRdb lists only in-frame clones, some missing. The repertoire holds about 65,000 clones, approximately 90% seen once, with around 1.2% in the top ten. Sequenced: PBMCs. The genes are TRBV11-2 and TRBJ2-1; TRBD1 aligns across 9 bases. This clonotype was sampled from a woman between 18 and 29 years old in good health and CMV-seronegative. This CDR3 reads CASSSYRGRKANEQFF. The CDR3 DNA is TGTGCCAGCAGCTCATACAGGGGGCGGAAGGCAAATGAGCAGTTCTTC.